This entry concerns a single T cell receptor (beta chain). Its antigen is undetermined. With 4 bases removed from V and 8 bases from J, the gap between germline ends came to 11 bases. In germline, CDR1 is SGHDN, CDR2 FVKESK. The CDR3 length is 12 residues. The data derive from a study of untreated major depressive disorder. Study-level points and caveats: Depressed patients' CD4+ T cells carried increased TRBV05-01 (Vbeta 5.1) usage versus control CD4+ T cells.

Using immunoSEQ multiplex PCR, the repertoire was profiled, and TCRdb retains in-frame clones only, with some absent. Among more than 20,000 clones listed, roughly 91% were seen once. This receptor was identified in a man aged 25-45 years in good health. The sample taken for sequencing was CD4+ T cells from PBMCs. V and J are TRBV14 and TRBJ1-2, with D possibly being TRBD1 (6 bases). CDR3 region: CASSPPGGGYTF. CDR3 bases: TGTGCCAGCAGCCCTCCCGGGGGCGGCTACACCTTC.